The 15 T cell receptor beta chains listed next were all sequenced from one sample in a study of monozygotic twins with inflammatory bowel disease. Following a re-call of the 5' RACE reads, TCRdb has one entry per CDR3 protein and lacks DNA. This listing includes roughly 160,000 distinct CDR3 sequences. Specimen: blood. These receptors were obtained from a human donor with ulcerative colitis or Crohn's disease, or a healthy co-twin of an affected twin (not recorded which).

The rearrangement joins TRBV5-1 to TRBJ2-1; TCRdb proposes TRBD1, but this gene call is untestable without DNA. The CDR3 sequence is 15 residues long. Germline V gene lookup returns CDR1 SGHRS and CDR2 YFSETQ. CDR3 residues: CASSLPGGGHNEQFF.

The chain uses TRBV6-2 or TRBV6-3 and TRBJ2-3; checking the TCRdb D call of TRBD1 is not possible without DNA. The germline V gene has CDR1 MNHEY and CDR2 SVGEGT. This CDR3 is 17 amino acids long. The CDR3 here is CASSYSTSGGPTDTQYF.

The genes are TRBV5-1 and TRBJ2-2. The CDR3 runs to 15 residues. CDR1 and CDR2 (germline): SGHRS, YFSETQ. The chain's CDR3 is CASSLASEKTGELFF.

The J gene is TRBJ2-1, the V gene TRBV5-1; TCRdb lists TRBD2, though no DNA is available to test this call. The CDR3 is 16 residues long. Germline-derived CDR1 and CDR2 are SGHRS and YFSETQ. Here the CDR3 reads CASSHLAGGRPNEQFF.

The V gene is TRBV14, the J gene TRBJ2-7. Per germline, CDR1 SGHDN and CDR2 FVKESK. The CDR3 sequence is 13 residues long. The CDR3 region is CASSTDSSYEQYF.

CDR3 region: CSLTRDPDPGEQYF. This chain uses TRBV20-1 with TRBJ2-7; TCRdb selects TRBD1, and the lack of DNA leaves this call unchecked. The CDR3 runs to 14 residues. Germline V gives CDR1 DFQATT, CDR2 SNEGSKA (reference sequence).

The chain has TRBV11-2 and TRBJ2-2; the TRBD1 assignment by TCRdb is unverifiable without DNA. Germline-derived CDR1 and CDR2 are SGHAT and FQNNGV. The CDR3 contains 14 residues. Here the CDR3 reads CASSLVTGSGELFF.

V gene TRBV7-8 combines with J gene TRBJ2-5. The germline V gene encodes CDR1 SGHVS and CDR2 FQNEAQ. This CDR3 is built from 13 residues. CDR3 region: CASSLKAVETQYF.

The CDR3 reads CASSPTGGPLLRKYF. J is TRBJ2-7 and V is TRBV28; TCRdb's D call, TRBD2, is unchecked because there is no DNA. The germline V gene encodes CDR1 MDHEN and CDR2 SYDVKM. This CDR3 is 15 amino acids long.

This chain links TRBV12-3 or TRBV12-4 with TRBJ2-6; the TRBD2 assignment by TCRdb is unverifiable without DNA. The CDR3 extends over 18 amino acids. The CDR3 is CASTPRGLAIPGANVLTF.

The genes are TRBV7-9 and TRBJ2-5; TCRdb reports TRBD1, a call that lacks DNA to check it against. The CDR3 loop spans 14 amino acids. Germline V CDR1 and CDR2: SEHNR, FQNEAQ (reference sequence). The CDR3 spells CASSSGQGQETRYF.

This sequence joins TRBV7-4 and TRBJ1-4; TCRdb names TRBD1, which stays unverified in the absence of DNA. This CDR3 has 16 amino acids. Germline CDR1 reads SGHVT; CDR2 reads SQSDAQ. CDR3 amino acids: CASIPSRDRRNEKLFF.

The gene calls are TRBV7-2 and TRBJ1-6; with no DNA, the TCRdb D assignment of TRBD1 cannot be verified. CDR3 size: 17 residues. Germline V CDR1 and CDR2: SGHTA, FQGNSA. CDR3 in amino acids: CASSPDRGSSYNSPLHF.

V gene TRBV12-3 or TRBV12-4 combines with J gene TRBJ1-4; TCRdb's D call of TRBD1 is untestable without DNA. This CDR3 contains 14 residues. The CDR3 region is CASSRTGGAEKLFF.

The rearrangement joins TRBV20-1 to TRBJ1-1; TCRdb reports TRBD1, a call that lacks DNA to check it against. Germline loops: CDR1 DFQATT, CDR2 SNEGSKA (reference sequence). The length of the CDR3 is 13 residues. The CDR3 region is CSAPRRGNTEAFF.